These T cell receptor beta chains were read from a single sample in a study of technical replicates of blood from a handful of donors. Only in-frame clones appear in the TCRdb table, and some are missing; sequencing was by immunoSEQ multiplex PCR. The sample lists around 77,000 clones; 80% to 95% were seen once. The sequencing sample was made of T cells isolated from PBMCs. These receptors were collected from a human donor in good health. CDR3s include the opening cysteine and the closing phenylalanine or tryptophan. The D gene is left open where the match is weak.

CDR3: CASSLTGDLTEAFF; DNA: TGTGCCAGCAGTTTGACAGGGGACCTCACTGAAGCTTTCTTT; V: TRBV27; J: TRBJ1-1; D: TRBD1
CDR3: CASSEGAGRDEQYF; DNA: TGTGCCAGCAGCGAAGGGGCAGGGAGGGACGAGCAGTACTTC; V: TRBV9; J: TRBJ2-7; D: TRBD2
CDR3: CASSLDRTATNEKLFF; DNA: TGTGCCAGCAGCTTAGATCGGACAGCAACTAATGAAAAACTGTTTTTT; V: TRBV11-1; J: TRBJ1-4; D: NA
CDR3: CAWTPMETQYF; DNA: TGTGCCTGGACTCCTATGGAGACCCAGTACTTC; V: TRBV30; J: TRBJ2-5; D: NA
CDR3: CASSRRGAGLQYEQYF; DNA: TGTGCCAGCAGCCGACGGGGGGCAGGGCTACAATACGAGCAGTACTTC; V: TRBV28; J: TRBJ2-7; D: NA
CDR3: CASGQWTGVGEQYF; DNA: TGTGCCAGCGGCCAGTGGACAGGGGTTGGCGAGCAGTACTTC; V: TRBV11-3; J: TRBJ2-7; D: TRBD1
CDR3: CSAAGEAADTQYF; DNA: TGCAGCGCCGCAGGGGAAGCGGCAGATACGCAGTATTTT; V: TRBV29-1; J: TRBJ2-3; D: NA
CDR3: CASSLESLNQPQHF; DNA: TGTGCCAGCAGCTTAGAGTCCTTAAATCAGCCCCAGCATTTT; V: TRBV7-3; J: TRBJ1-5; D: NA
CDR3: CASSRQGPPIDQPQHF; DNA: TGTGCCAGCTCAAGACAGGGACCCCCCATAGATCAGCCCCAGCATTTT; V: TRBV18; J: TRBJ1-5; D: TRBD1
CDR3: CASSDSQGTEAFF; DNA: TGTGCCAGCAGTGACTCCCAGGGCACTGAAGCTTTCTTT; V: TRBV27; J: TRBJ1-1; D: NA
CDR3: CASSQDPRSWSTDTQYF; DNA: TGTGCCAGCAGCCAAGATCCTCGGTCCTGGAGCACAGATACGCAGTATTTT; V: TRBV4-2; J: TRBJ2-3; D: NA
CDR3: CASSLRPPSGTDISTGELFF; DNA: TGTGCCAGCAGTTTAAGACCCCCTAGCGGGACCGATATTTCCACCGGGGAGCTGTTTTTT; V: TRBV27; J: TRBJ2-2; D: TRBD2
CDR3: CASSIGNSEQYF; DNA: TGTGCCAGTAGTATAGGTAACAGCGAGCAGTACTTC; V: TRBV19; J: TRBJ2-7; D: NA
CDR3: CASSEARGKAFF; DNA: TGTGCCAGCAGTGAAGCCCGGGGTAAAGCTTTCTTT; V: TRBV6-1; J: TRBJ1-1; D: NA
CDR3: CASSLDYGGYEQYF; DNA: TGTGCCAGCAGCTTAGATTACGGGGGTTACGAGCAGTACTTC; V: TRBV7-3; J: TRBJ2-7; D: NA
CDR3: CASSETGISGRAYGELFF; DNA: TGTGCCAGTAGTGAGACAGGGATAAGCGGGAGGGCCTACGGGGAGCTGTTTTTT; V: TRBV19; J: TRBJ2-2; D: TRBD2
CDR3: CAISDRLANTGELFF; DNA: TGTGCCATCAGTGATCGGCTAGCGAACACCGGGGAGCTGTTTTTT; V: TRBV10-3; J: TRBJ2-2; D: NA
CDR3: CASKTTGWVLPNQPQHF; DNA: TGTGCCAGCAAAACCACAGGGTGGGTGCTTCCCAATCAGCCCCAGCATTTT; V: TRBV28; J: TRBJ1-5; D: NA
CDR3: CASSGKLAEAYNEQFF; DNA: TGTGCCAGCAGTGGAAAACTAGCGGAGGCCTACAATGAGCAGTTCTTC; V: TRBV6-1; J: TRBJ2-1; D: TRBD2
CDR3: CASSPQGADEKLFF; DNA: TGTGCCAGCAGCCCCCAGGGGGCTGATGAAAAACTGTTTTTT; V: TRBV7-6; J: TRBJ1-4; D: TRBD1
CDR3: CASRSGGNTIYF; DNA: TGTGCCAGCAGATCAGGTGGAAACACCATATATTTT; V: TRBV28; J: TRBJ1-3; D: NA
CDR3: CASSYDPSSYNEQFF; DNA: TGTGCCAGCAGTTACGACCCTAGCTCCTACAATGAGCAGTTCTTC; V: TRBV6-5; J: TRBJ2-1; D: NA